The 30 T cell receptor beta chains below all came from one sample that was sequenced in a study of Graves' ophthalmopathy and Graves' hyperthyroidism (dated by TCRdb to 2016 to 2018). Sequenced on an Illumina HiSeq 2000. For repertoire sequencing, the TCR beta CDR3 regions were amplified from RNA transcripts. A first-round RT-PCR used HTBI primers with the Qiagen OneStep RT-PCR kit, followed by a second-round multiplex PCR, size selection and purification. The public reads were reanalyzed by TCRdb: fastp trimming at Q25, MiXCR alignment, in-frame beta chains only. CDR3 protein sequences are deduplicated, and each keeps its most common genes and DNA. The sample table shows about 410,000 distinct CDR3 sequences, and about 18% are seen once. About 1.4% of the sample is held by the ten biggest clonotypes. The sample taken for sequencing was peripheral blood. These receptors were taken from a woman aged 18-30 years with Graves' ophthalmopathy. Donor details come from another sample of the same person, matched by shared clones.

Details on this clonotype: One end of the junction is discordant with germline, which a read error may explain. The chain has TRBV30 and TRBJ1-5; D perhaps matches TRBD1 (5 bases). Germline V lookup: CDR1 GTSNPN, CDR2 SVGIG (reference sequence). CDR3 length: 15 residues. In nucleotides, the CDR3 is TGTGTCTGGAGGAGAGGGGAGGGGAGCAATCAGCCCCAGCATTTT. It encodes CVWRRGEGSNQPQHF.

This clonotype came up many times. This chain connects TRBV7-2 to TRBJ1-1; tentative D call: TRBD1 (6 bases). V was shortened by 3 bases and J by 8 bases, with 16 bases between the two germline ends. The length of the CDR3 is 14 residues. Germline V gives CDR1 SGHTA, CDR2 FQGNSA. The CDR3 bases are TGTGCCAGCAGCTTTTCATTCGGACAGCCAGAAGCTTTCTTT. Translated: CASSFSFGQPEAFF.

The table lists this clonotype with many counts. The genes are TRBV11-2 and TRBJ1-3; perhaps TRBD1 as D (5 bases). V was cut by 1 base and J by 4 bases, with 20 bases left in between. The CDR3 is made up of 18 amino acids. Germline V gene data show CDR1 as SGHAT and CDR2 as FQNNGV. CDR3 amino acids: CASSLGGYFKGVGNTIYF. CDR3 coding DNA: TGTGCCAGCAGCTTAGGCGGATATTTCAAAGGGGTCGGAAACACCATATATTTT.

This clonotype was seen repeatedly, ten times or more. The V gene is TRBV6-1, the J gene TRBJ2-3; D possibly matches TRBD1 or TRBD2 (5 bases each). The germline V gene has CDR1 MNHNS and CDR2 SASEGT. V was pared by 6 bases and J by 2 bases, with 15 bases between. The CDR3 runs to 15 residues. CDR3 DNA sequence: TGTGCCAGCAGACGGGACCCGAAGAACACAGATACGCAGTATTTT. Translating gives CASRRDPKNTDTQYF.

The gene calls are TRBV9 and TRBJ1-2; possible D gene TRBD1, 5 bases. Germline assignment: CDR1 SGDLS and CDR2 YYNGEE. The CDR3 sequence is 12 residues long. Trimming took 4 bases from V and 6 from J, leaving 10 bases between them. The CDR3 region is CASSSGKHGYTF. The DNA of the CDR3 is TGTGCCAGCAGCTCAGGGAAACATGGCTACACCTTC.

This clonotype has a count of ten or more. The chain has TRBV9 and TRBJ2-7, with TRBD1 identical over 7 bases. The germline V gene has CDR1 SGDLS and CDR2 YYNGEE. V shed 3 bases, J shed 4 bases, and the junction held 7 bases outside the gene matches. This CDR3 comprises 14 residues. The CDR3 loop is CASSATGKEYEQYF. The CDR3 region has the DNA TGTGCCAGCAGCGCGACAGGGAAAGAGTACGAGCAGTACTTC.

In this sample, this clonotype turned up many times. Given a much more abundant clone one base away, this may be a read error. The chain carries TRBV2 and TRBJ2-2; D possibly corresponds to TRBD1 (5 bases). With 5 bases removed from V and 1 base from J, the gap between germline ends came to 8 bases. Germline assignment: CDR1 SNHLY and CDR2 FYNNEI. CDR3 length equals 14 residues. Here the CDR3 DNA reads TGTGCCAGCAGTTACCAGGGGAACACCGGGGAGCTGTTTTTT. Translating gives CASSYQGNTGELFF.

This clonotype was counted many times. V and J are TRBV2 and TRBJ1-5, with 7 bases that match TRBD1. CDR1 and CDR2 (germline): SNHLY, FYNNEI. The CDR3 totals 17 residues. After removal of 8 bases from V and 0 bases from J, the junction contained 13 bases not matched to a gene. CDR3 amino acids: CASGARGTAYSNQPQHF. The CDR3 bases are TGTGCCAGCGGCGCCCGGGGGACAGCCTATAGCAATCAGCCCCAGCATTTT. The full variable domain, with the rest looked up from reference TRBV2 and TRBJ1-5, is EPEVTQTPSHQVTQMGQEVILRCVPISNHLYFYWYRQILGQKVEFLVSFYNNEISEKSEIFDDQFSVERPDGSNFTLKIRSTKLEDSAMYFCASGARGTAYSNQPQHFGDGTRLSIL.

In its sample, this clonotype was seen many times. The chain has TRBV5-5 and TRBJ1-3; 7 nucleotides match TRBD1. V was clipped by 7 bases and J by 0 bases; unmatched bases: 7. This CDR3 is 15 amino acids long. Germline V gene data show CDR1 as SGHKS and CDR2 as YYEKEE (reference sequence). The CDR3 is CASETGTHSGNTIYF. The CDR3 bases are TGTGCCAGCGAGACAGGGACCCACTCTGGAAACACCATATATTTT.

This clonotype was observed many times. The CDR3 is CASSSGHSTGAYEQYF. In DNA form, the CDR3 reads TGTGCCAGCAGTTCCGGACACTCGACGGGGGCCTACGAGCAGTACTTC. This chain links TRBV12-3 or TRBV12-4 with TRBJ2-7; D perhaps matches TRBD2 (6 bases). The CDR3 spans 16 residues. Deletions cut 4 bases from V and 2 bases from J, with 18 bases between.

This clonotype was recorded once. The J gene is TRBJ2-2, the V gene TRBV7-3; a weak D match, TRBD1 (6 bases). This CDR3 is 16 amino acids long. The germline V gene encodes CDR1 SGHTA and CDR2 FQGTGA. Trimming took off 4 bases at V and 1 base at J, with 13 bases between the two ends. CDR3 residues: CASSSTLGQNTGELFF. The CDR3 region has the DNA TGTGCCAGCAGCTCAACTCTGGGACAGAACACCGGGGAGCTGTTTTTT.

This clonotype occurred a few times. J is TRBJ2-7 and V is TRBV28; 7 nucleotides align to TRBD1. V shed 7 bases and J 3 bases; nucleotides not matched to a gene: 9. This CDR3 is 14 amino acids long. Germline V lookup: CDR1 MDHEN, CDR2 SYDVKM. CDR3: CASTVTGQSYEQYF. The CDR3 DNA reads TGTGCCAGCACTGTGACGGGACAGAGCTACGAGCAGTACTTC.

The genes are TRBV6-1 and TRBJ1-2, with 9 bases identical to TRBD1. The V segment lost 5 bases and the J segment 4 bases; nucleotides outside the gene matches: 8. The CDR3 sequence is 15 residues long. Looked up from germline, CDR1 is MNHNS and CDR2 is SASEGT. For the CDR3, the DNA is TGTGCCAGCAGTAGACCGGGACAGGGCATCTATGGCTACACCTTC. It codes for CASSRPGQGIYGYTF.

This clonotype has at least ten counts. This chain joins TRBV11-2 and TRBJ1-1; possible D gene TRBD1, 5 bases. V was cut by 1 base and J by 4 bases, with 13 bases left in between. Per germline, CDR1 SGHAT and CDR2 FQNNGV. CDR3 length: 15 amino acids. The CDR3 sequence: CASSLGPAGGTEAFF. As DNA, the CDR3 is TGTGCCAGCAGCTTAGGGCCGGCGGGGGGCACTGAAGCTTTCTTT. Together with reference TRBV11-2 and TRBJ1-1, the CDR3 gives the full variable domain: EAGVAQSPRYKIIEKRQSVAFWCNPISGHATLYWYQQILGQGPKLLIQFQNNGVVDDSQLPKDRFSAERLKGVDSTLKIQPAKLEDSAVYLCASSLGPAGGTEAFFGQGTRLTVV.

This clonotype was seen at least ten times. The chain is built from TRBV19 and TRBJ2-5; D possibly corresponds to TRBD2 (5 bases). Germline CDR1 and CDR2: LNHDA and SQIVND (reference sequence). The CDR3 has 16 amino acids. Deletions cut 4 bases from V and 2 bases from J, with 17 bases between. The CDR3 loop reads CASSTDWWGRQETQYF. As DNA, the CDR3 is TGTGCCAGTAGTACGGACTGGTGGGGTCGACAAGAGACCCAGTACTTC.

This clonotype has ten or more counts. The J gene is TRBJ1-1, the V gene TRBV30; the match to TRBD1 covers 7 bases. V shed 2 bases, J shed 0 bases, and the junction held 12 bases outside the gene matches. There are 17 residues in the CDR3. Germline V lookup: CDR1 GTSNPN, CDR2 SVGIG (reference sequence). The DNA of the CDR3 is TGTGCCTGGAGTATGACAGGGAGAGGATATATGAACACTGAAGCTTTCTTT. It translates to CAWSMTGRGYMNTEAFF.

The table lists this clonotype with many counts. The chain combines TRBV7-2 with TRBJ1-5; D ambiguous. There are 13 residues in the CDR3. V lost 1 base and J lost 7, with 8 bases in between. Germline V gene lookup returns CDR1 SGHTA and CDR2 FQGNSA. CDR3 sequence (DNA): TGTGCCAGCAGCTTAGTCCAGTTCCAGCCCCAGCATTTT. It translates to CASSLVQFQPQHF.

The V call is TRBV28, the J call TRBJ1-3; no reliable D call. Trimming removed 4 bases at V and 0 bases at J, with 16 bases between. CDR1 and CDR2 from the germline V gene are MDHEN and SYDVKM. This CDR3 spans 17 amino acids. The CDR3 region is CASSSPGLRISGNTIYF. CDR3 nucleotide sequence: TGTGCCAGCAGTTCCCCCGGACTGAGGATCTCTGGAAACACCATATATTTT.

This clonotype appeared many times. The V call is TRBV30, the J call TRBJ2-7; 9 nucleotides agree with TRBD2. There are 15 residues in the CDR3. V gave up 2 bases and J gave up 2 bases; unmatched junction bases: 7. The V gene's germline CDR1 is GTSNPN and CDR2 SVGIG (reference sequence). The chain's CDR3 is CAWSHLAGQTYEQYF. In DNA, the CDR3 is TGTGCCTGGAGTCATCTAGCGGGACAGACCTACGAGCAGTACTTC.

This clonotype was counted at least ten times. Because the CDR3 is missing its conserved closing phenylalanine or tryptophan, this is likely a read error. CDR3 sequence: CASSTGGGTFNTEAFL. CDR3 nucleotides: TGTGCCAGCAGCACAGGTGGGGGGACCTTTAACACTGAAGCTTTCCTT. The chain employs TRBV7-2 and TRBJ1-1; D may be TRBD1 (5 bases). The CDR3 has 16 amino acids. V lost 5 bases and J 2 bases, leaving 18 bases between the germline ends. Germline V gene lookup returns CDR1 SGHTA and CDR2 FQGNSA.

This clonotype was counted ten times or more. V usage is TRBV30 and J usage is TRBJ2-5, with TRBD1 matching 7 bases. CDR3 length: 14 amino acids. The V and J ends lost 0 bases and 4 bases, in that order; junction bases with no gene match: 5. CDR1 and CDR2 from the germline V gene are GTSNPN and SVGIG (reference sequence). In DNA form, the CDR3 reads TGTGCCTGGAGTGTCCAAGGGGGCGGAGAGACCCAGTACTTC. It is translated as CAWSVQGGGETQYF.

This clonotype was seen at least ten times. The chain uses TRBV6-2 or TRBV6-3 and TRBJ2-5; D remains ambiguous. V was shortened by 2 bases and J by 2 bases, with 9 bases between the two germline ends. The CDR3 contains 14 residues. CDR1 is MNHEY and CDR2 is SVGEGT in the germline V gene. DNA of the CDR3: TGTGCCAGCAGTTACGTGCTTTCTCAAGAGACCCAGTACTTC. Encoded protein: CASSYVLSQETQYF.

This chain uses TRBV7-2 with TRBJ2-7; 10 bases line up with TRBD2. Germline loops: CDR1 SGHTA, CDR2 FQGNSA. V gave up 3 bases and J gave up 7 bases; unmatched junction bases: 6. The CDR3 totals 14 residues. This chain's CDR3 is CASSFGLAAWEQYF. DNA of the CDR3: TGTGCCAGCAGCTTTGGACTAGCGGCCTGGGAGCAGTACTTC.

This chain connects TRBV6-2 or TRBV6-3 to TRBJ2-7, with 9 bases aligning to TRBD2. There are 16 residues in the CDR3. Per the germline V gene, CDR1 is MNHEY and CDR2 is SVGEGT. J gave up 0 bases and V 2 bases, and 5 bases lay outside the gene matches. In DNA, the CDR3 is TGTGCCAGCAGTTACCGGGCGGGAGGGACCTCCTACGAGCAGTACTTC. It is translated as CASSYRAGGTSYEQYF.

The sample holds many counts of this clonotype. The gene calls are TRBV24-1 and TRBJ1-2, with D uncertain. With 3 bases removed from V and 6 bases from J, the gap between germline ends came to 4 bases. This CDR3 is built from 11 residues. Germline CDR1 KGHDR, CDR2 SFDVKD. Here the CDR3 DNA reads TGTGCCACCAGTGATGGCGATGGCTACACCTTC. Residues: CATSDGDGYTF.

This clonotype has at least ten counts. V is TRBV10-3 and J is TRBJ2-7; TRBD1 aligns across 7 bases. The germline V gene encodes CDR1 ENHRY and CDR2 SYGVKD. The V segment lost 6 bases and the J segment 5 bases; nucleotides outside the gene matches: 4. CDR3 size: 12 residues. CDR3 bases: TGTGCCATCAGACGACAGGGCGACGAGCAGTACTTC. Translation: CAIRRQGDEQYF.

This clonotype was found many times. The chain employs TRBV6-5 and TRBJ1-1; TRBD1 aligns across 7 bases. This CDR3 contains 13 residues. The germline CDR1 and CDR2 sequences are MNHEY and SVGAGI. Unmatched junction bases numbered 3, after V lost 4 bases and J lost 4 bases. CDR3 residues: CASSSPGGTEAFF. The CDR3 nucleotides are TGTGCCAGCAGTTCTCCAGGGGGCACTGAAGCTTTCTTT.

This clonotype was seen repeatedly, ten times or more. This chain joins TRBV6-2 or TRBV6-3 and TRBJ1-1; D is uncertain. The V gene's germline CDR1 is MNHEY and CDR2 SVGEGT. Trimming removed 8 bases from V and 8 bases from J, with 18 bases in between. CDR3 length equals 13 residues. The CDR3 loop reads CASQVRSQTEAFF. DNA of the CDR3: TGTGCCAGCCAGGTTCGCAGCCAAACCGAAGCTTTCTTT.

This clonotype has a count of ten or more. The chain is built from TRBV19 and TRBJ2-7; D may be TRBD2 (5 bases). CDR1 and CDR2 from the germline V gene are LNHDA and SQIVND (reference sequence). This CDR3 has 13 residues. Trimming pared 6 bases from V and 2 bases from J, leaving 11 bases between. CDR3 nucleotide sequence: TGTGCCAGTAGAGAGTCGGGGACCTACGAGCAGTACTTC. Amino acid sequence: CASRESGTYEQYF.

V usage is TRBV19 and J usage is TRBJ2-7; 7 bases line up with TRBD1. This CDR3 is 12 amino acids long. Trimming took 5 bases from V and 6 from J; bases not matched to a gene: 4. Germline V CDR1 and CDR2: LNHDA, SQIVND (reference sequence). DNA of the CDR3: TGTGCCAGTAGTCGACAGGGAGTCGAGCAGTACTTC. Translation: CASSRQGVEQYF.